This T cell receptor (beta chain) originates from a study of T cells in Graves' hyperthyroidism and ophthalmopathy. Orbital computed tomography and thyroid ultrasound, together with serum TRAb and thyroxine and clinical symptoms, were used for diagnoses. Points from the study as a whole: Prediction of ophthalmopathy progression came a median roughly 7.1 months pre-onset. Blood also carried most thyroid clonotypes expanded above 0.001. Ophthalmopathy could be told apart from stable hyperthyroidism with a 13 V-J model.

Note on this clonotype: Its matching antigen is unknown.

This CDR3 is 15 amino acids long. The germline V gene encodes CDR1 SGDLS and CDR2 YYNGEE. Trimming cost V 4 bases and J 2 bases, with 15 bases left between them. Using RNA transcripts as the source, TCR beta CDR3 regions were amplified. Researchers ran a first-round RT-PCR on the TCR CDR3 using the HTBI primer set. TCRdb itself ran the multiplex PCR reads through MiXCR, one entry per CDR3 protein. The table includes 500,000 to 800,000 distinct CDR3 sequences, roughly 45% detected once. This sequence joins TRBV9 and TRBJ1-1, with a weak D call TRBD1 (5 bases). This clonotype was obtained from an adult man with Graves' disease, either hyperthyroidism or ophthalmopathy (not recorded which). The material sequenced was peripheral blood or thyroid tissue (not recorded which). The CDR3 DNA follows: TGTGCCAGCAGCCGCCGTGGGACGGCTAACACTGAAGCTTTCTTT. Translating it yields CASSRRGTANTEAFF.